This entry concerns a single T cell receptor beta chain. Antigen: not known. These data come from a study of cytomegalovirus exposure and HLA in healthy donors. Background on the study: A subsequent analysis reported that the 110 or so validation repertoires were produced on the same platform that had also been used for the 666 first-cohort repertoires. Overall study findings and caveats: Cytomegalovirus-associated status was assigned to some 180 TCR beta chains. Rarity marked most TCR sequences, yet some public TCRs occurred in many donors. Reports credit the classifier with highly specific, highly sensitive diagnosis of cytomegalovirus status.

This CDR3 spans 14 amino acids. V dropped 2 bases and J dropped 5; count of bases not matched to a gene: 6. Germline values: CDR1 SGDLS, CDR2 YYNGEE. The repertoire was sequenced with immunoSEQ multiplex PCR; TCRdb's copy has only in-frame clones and lacks some. Of 57,000 or so clones listed, 75% to 95% are singletons. J is TRBJ2-5 and V is TRBV9, with 7 bases matching TRBD1. The TCR sequence derives from a woman younger than 45 in good health and CMV-seronegative. The source material was PBMCs. DNA of the CDR3: TGTGCCAGCAGCGTGGGGACAGCAAGGGAGACCCAGTACTTC. Its translation is CASSVGTARETQYF.